This TCR beta chain was recovered during a study of OX40 agonist ivuxolimab in advanced cancers. General study results and limits: Clonal expansion was among the lowest in partial responders at 0.1-3.0 mg/kg, especially CD8+.

Repertoires were generated with immunoSEQ multiplex PCR, while TCRdb's copy carries only in-frame clones and drops some. This table has about 91,000 clones, approximately 80% appearing once. The germline V gene encodes CDR1 LNHNV and CDR2 YYDKDF (reference sequence). V was pared by 1 base and J by 6 bases, with 12 bases between. The CDR3 length is 15 residues. Enrollment shut out patients with autoimmune disease history or systemic immunosuppression. This clone occurred a few times. The antigen is not known. The source material was CD4+ or CD8+ T cells sorted from blood, sampled in a trial of the OX40 agonist ivuxolimab. The J gene is TRBJ2-2, the V gene TRBV15, with unresolved D. The source of this sequence is an adult with an advanced solid tumor such as melanoma, head and neck, liver or kidney cancer. CDR3 DNA: TGTGCCACCAGCAGAGTGTCGAGGTTCGCCGGGGAGCTGTTTTTT. Encoded protein: CATSRVSRFAGELFF.